This entry concerns a single T cell receptor (beta chain). The antigen remains undetermined. The PCR made use of 60 Vbeta and 13 Jbeta primers. Clones were read by immunoSEQ multiplex PCR, and TCRdb kept only the in-frame ones, dropping some. The data contain 180,000 or so clones, 80% to 90% of them singletons. V shed 0 bases and J shed 4 bases, with 12 bases lying between them. The V gene's germline CDR1 is MNHNY and CDR2 SVGAGI (reference sequence). The CDR3 runs 16 residues. This entry belongs to a study of cytomegalovirus exposure and HLA in healthy donors. General study findings and limits: CMV serostatus was the sole immune exposure data available. Association of a missense DCLRE1C variant with TCR beta V- and J-gene trimming was reported in a later analysis. Judged likely to be a sequencing artifact was a cluster of highly shared sequence variants. Across donors, most TCRs were seen rarely, yet some public ones were widespread.

The chain carries TRBV6-6 and TRBJ1-4, with D unclear. The sequence came from a man aged 18-30 years in good health and CMV-seropositive. The sample consisted of PBMCs. CDR3 DNA sequence: TGTGCCAGCAGTTACTCGGCAGCGGGGTTTAATGAAAAACTGTTTTTT. This codes for CASSYSAAGFNEKLFF.